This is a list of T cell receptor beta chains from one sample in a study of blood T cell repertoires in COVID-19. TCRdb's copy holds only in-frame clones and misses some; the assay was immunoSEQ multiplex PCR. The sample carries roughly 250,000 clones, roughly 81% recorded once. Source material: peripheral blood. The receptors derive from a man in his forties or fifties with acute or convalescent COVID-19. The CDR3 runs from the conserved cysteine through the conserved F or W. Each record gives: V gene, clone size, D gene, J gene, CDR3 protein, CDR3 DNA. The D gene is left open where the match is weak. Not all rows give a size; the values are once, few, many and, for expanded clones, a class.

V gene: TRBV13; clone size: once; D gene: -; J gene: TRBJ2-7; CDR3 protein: CASSARDTSSYEQYF; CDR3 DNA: TGTGCCAGCAGCGCCCGGGACACCAGCTCCTACGAGCAGTACTTC
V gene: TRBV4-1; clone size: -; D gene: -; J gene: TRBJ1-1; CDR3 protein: CASSPPVGQATEAFF; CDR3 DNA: TGCGCCAGCAGCCCCCCCGTAGGACAAGCGACTGAAGCTTTCTTT
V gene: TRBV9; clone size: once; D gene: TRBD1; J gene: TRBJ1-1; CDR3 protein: CASSPTGYTEAFF; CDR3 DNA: TGTGCCAGCAGCCCGACAGGGTACACTGAAGCTTTCTTT
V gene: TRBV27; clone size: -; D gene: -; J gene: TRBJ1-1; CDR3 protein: CASTPYWGGSTEAFF; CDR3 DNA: TGTGCCAGCACCCCCTACTGGGGAGGGTCCACTGAAGCTTTCTTT
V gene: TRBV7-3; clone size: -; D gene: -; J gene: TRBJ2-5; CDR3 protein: CASSLTGTQETQYF; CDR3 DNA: TGTGCCAGCAGCTTAACGGGGACTCAAGAGACCCAGTACTTC
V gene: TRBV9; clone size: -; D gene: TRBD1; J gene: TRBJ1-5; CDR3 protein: CASSGARGADSNQPQHF; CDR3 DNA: TGTGCCAGCAGCGGGGCCAGGGGGGCGGATAGCAATCAGCCCCAGCATTTT
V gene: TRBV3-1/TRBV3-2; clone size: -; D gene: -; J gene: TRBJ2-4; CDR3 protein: CASSHLGAGGKNIQYF; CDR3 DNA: TGTGCCAGCAGCCACCTGGGGGCGGGTGGCAAAAACATTCAGTACTTC
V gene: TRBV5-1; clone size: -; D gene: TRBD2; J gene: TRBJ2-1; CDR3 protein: CASSSLAGAPYNEQFF; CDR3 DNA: TGCGCCAGCAGCTCCCTAGCGGGGGCCCCTTACAATGAGCAGTTCTTC
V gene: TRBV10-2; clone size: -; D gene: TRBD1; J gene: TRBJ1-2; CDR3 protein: CASSERVGGTDNYGYTF; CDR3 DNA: TGCGCCAGCAGTGAAAGGGTTGGCGGGACAGATAACTATGGCTACACCTTC
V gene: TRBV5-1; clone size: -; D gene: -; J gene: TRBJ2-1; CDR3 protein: CASSSGLALYNEQFF; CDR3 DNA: TGCGCCAGCAGCTCTGGCCTCGCCCTCTACAATGAGCAGTTCTTC
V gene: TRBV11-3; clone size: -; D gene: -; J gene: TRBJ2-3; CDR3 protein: CASSSITDTQYF; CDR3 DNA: TGTGCCAGCAGCTCCATTACAGATACGCAGTATTTT
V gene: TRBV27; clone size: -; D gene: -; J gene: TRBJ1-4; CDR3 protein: CASSLSGAEEKLFF; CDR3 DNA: TGTGCCAGCAGTTTATCAGGGGCGGAAGAAAAACTGTTTTTT
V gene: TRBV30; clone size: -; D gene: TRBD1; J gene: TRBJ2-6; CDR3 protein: CAWGQGGANVLTF; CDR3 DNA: TGTGCCTGGGGACAGGGTGGGGCCAACGTCCTGACTTTC
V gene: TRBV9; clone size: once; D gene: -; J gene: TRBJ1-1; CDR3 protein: CASSASPQGTEAFF; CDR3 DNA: TGTGCCAGCAGCGCATCACCCCAGGGCACTGAAGCTTTCTTT
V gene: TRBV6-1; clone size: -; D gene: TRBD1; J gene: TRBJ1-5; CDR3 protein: CASSEAPSGQGVYQPQHF; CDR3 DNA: TGTGCCAGCAGTGAAGCCCCATCAGGACAGGGTGTATATCAGCCCCAGCATTTT
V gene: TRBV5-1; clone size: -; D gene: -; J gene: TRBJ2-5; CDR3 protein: CASSFGATGGRRETQYF; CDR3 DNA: TGCGCCAGCAGCTTTGGAGCTACCGGAGGAAGGAGGGAGACCCAGTACTTC
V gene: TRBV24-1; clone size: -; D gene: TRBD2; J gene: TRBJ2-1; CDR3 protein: CATSGAGGRNEQFF; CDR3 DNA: TGTGCCACCAGTGGAGCGGGGGGCAGGAATGAGCAGTTCTTC
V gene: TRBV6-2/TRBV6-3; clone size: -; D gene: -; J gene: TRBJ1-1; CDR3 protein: CASSYQALGGGTEAFF; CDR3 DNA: TGTGCCAGCAGTTACCAGGCGCTCGGGGGGGGCACTGAAGCTTTCTTT
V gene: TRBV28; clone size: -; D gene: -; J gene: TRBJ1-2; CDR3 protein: CASSPPGRVENGYTF; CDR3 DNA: TGTGCCAGCAGCCCCCCGGGAAGGGTCGAAAATGGCTACACCTTC
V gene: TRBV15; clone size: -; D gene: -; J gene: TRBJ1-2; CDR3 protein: CATSTERTGGYGYTF; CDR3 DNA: TGTGCCACCAGCACAGAAAGGACGGGAGGTTATGGCTACACCTTC